The entry below gives a single T cell receptor beta chain sequence along with its context. The target antigen is unknown. The protocol was immunoSEQ multiplex PCR, while the TCRdb copy is restricted to in-frame clones and leaves out a portion. The sample consists of over 90,000 clones, 91% of them appearing once. This sample is part of a study of graft-versus-host responses after intestinal transplantation. Study context: Among the recipients, transplants were multivisceral, liver-intestinal, or isolated intestinal. Each recipient received anti-thymocyte globulin induction, then tacrolimus and steroids for two to three years. Whole-study findings and limits: The marrow of recipients harbored GvH clones, and ileum or blood showed some of them first. The presence of high graft-versus-host to host-versus-graft clonal ratios in allografts characterized patients with graft-donor T cell macrochimerism.

This CDR3 is 17 amino acids long. Germline V lookup: CDR1 SGHVS, CDR2 FQNEAQ. V shed 0 bases, J shed 8 bases, and the junction held 12 bases outside the gene matches. J is TRBJ2-1 and V is TRBV7-8; 8 nucleotides line up with TRBD2. The source was unstimulated CD4+ T cells sorted from spleen or lymph node cells, collected before transplant. The receptor was derived from a human donor who was the organ donor for an intestinal transplant. The chain's CDR3 is CASSLARGGGKVDEQFF. The CDR3 nucleotides read TGTGCCAGCAGCTTAGCGCGGGGCGGGGGGAAGGTCGATGAGCAGTTCTTC.